The T cell receptor beta chain under discussion was sequenced for a study of cytomegalovirus exposure and HLA in healthy donors listed by TCRdb under 2017. Some background on the complete study: According to an earlier analysis of a few hundred of the donors, 150 million to 200 million T cells yielded 90 million to 140 million unique TCR beta sequences and 276 Gb of sequence data. An early release that covered 500 to 800 HLA-typed donors contained approximately 300 gigabases of sequencing data and tens of millions of unique TCR sequences. Of the 398 genotyped donors, approximately 80% fell in the genetic ancestry cluster associated with self-reported Caucasian donors. The study aimed to test whether signatures of past pathogen exposure could be identified by cataloging public T cell receptors. The T cell repertoires of 666 subjects were profiled by immunosequencing and related to cytomegalovirus serostatus. Besides the first cohort of 550 to 750 subjects, a separate validation cohort made up of roughly 120 different subjects was used. To predict cytomegalovirus infection status, the study brought together high-throughput TCR immunosequencing, statistical association of individual TCRs with disease status, and machine learning. To study patterns of TCR occurrence, a later analysis re-analyzed previously published TCR beta repertoires from just over 650 donors and added high-resolution HLA genotyping. Rather than using new phenotypic data, the later analysis identified candidate immune exposures from TCR beta sequences and from how often those sequences occurred across donors. An earlier analysis of around 580 of the donors used high-throughput TCR beta sequencing to judge whether each TCR beta V gene segment behaved as functional or pseudogenic. Donor age, sex, ethnicity and CMV serostatus were collected together with the repertoire data. A later genetic analysis used genome-wide SNP genotypes for about 60% of the 666 donors, treating that subset as a discovery cohort. Every discovery cohort repertoire had been produced on one sequencing platform. Class I and class II HLA loci were covered by the typing at four-digit resolution. Typing coverage varied by locus: roughly 620-640 donors for A, B, C, DRB1 and DQB1; roughly 520 for DQA1; nearly 610 for DPA1; approximately 470 for DPB1. Roughly five DR-DQ haplotypes were treated as single units for association and clustering because of strong linkage in the cohort. Among 300 to 500 genotyped donors of the cohort, an average of roughly 230,000 unique TCR beta nucleotide sequences was sequenced per donor, of which about 18% were non-productive.

General conclusions and limits of the study: Three of the identified cytomegalovirus-associated TCR beta chains were confirmed in vitro to be specific for cytomegalovirus antigens. A cluster of highly shared sequence variants was judged likely to represent a technical artifact of the sequencing pipeline. Correlated functional status among segregating V segments might reflect linkage disequilibrium, but an unknown experimental factor could not be ruled out. A total of fewer than 200 TCR beta chains were listed by the study as associated with cytomegalovirus. At a false discovery rate of 0.05, a later analysis linked under 20,000 TCR beta sequences to specific HLA alleles. This cohort had only TCR beta chains sequenced, and the lack of alpha or paired-chain data limited which features could be detected. It was suggested by the authors that the approach could potentially be generalized to other disease states and immunological phenotypes. In a later genetic analysis, fewer N-insertions in productive TCRs were reported among donors in an Asian-associated ancestry cluster than the 666-donor mean. According to a later analysis, most CMV-associated TCR beta chains appeared to be HLA-restricted, and the HLA associations seemed to be driven largely by CMV exposure. The earlier analysis of some 540 of the donors excluded 15 to 20 rarely observed V segments, including chromosome 9 orphons, because counts were too low. Cytomegalovirus status was reported to be diagnosed by the classifier with high specificity and sensitivity in both the original and validation cohorts. Sequencing depth was assumed to be roughly uniform across donors in the presence/absence analyses, though that assumption may not hold. Most TCR sequences were observed very rarely across donors, whereas some public TCRs were present in many individuals. When HLA alleles, especially DR and DQ, strongly co-occurred, TCR associations were difficult to assign to individual alleles. A further reported finding was that TCR beta sequences accurately predicted the HLA-A and HLA-B alleles for most subjects in the first cohort. According to a later analysis, TCR association rates differed among HLA loci, with DRB1 alleles showing the most associated TCRs and HLA-C alleles showing the fewest. According to a later analysis, parvovirus B19, influenza, CMV and Epstein-Barr virus appeared linked to several top co-occurrence clusters. In an earlier analysis of some 640 of the donors, most TCR beta V segments were observed in productive rearrangements about 87% or about 30% of the time, broadly matching IMGT annotations. A later genetic analysis associated a missense DCLRE1C variant with V-gene and J-gene trimming of TCR beta chains, and an independent cohort replicated the association. Because HLA typing was unavailable for some donors at each locus, only the typed subset was used in association tests. Because the 87-base-pair reads could not distinguish some IMGT-functional V segments, including TRBV6-2 and TRBV6-3, those segments were excluded. In a later analysis, HLA-associated TCR beta chains showed more clonal expansion and lower generation probabilities than non-associated chains that were equally common. CMV serostatus was the only immune exposure information available for the cohort.

The cohort comprised some 730 healthy bone marrow donors. At the time of sampling, all cohort members were nominally healthy, though unrecorded immune exposures were likely present. The donor was CMV seropositive and was included in the group of 250 to 300 seropositive cohort members. A peripheral blood sample was collected from each donor, and TCR beta sequencing was performed on peripheral blood mononuclear cells. Genomic DNA was extracted from the blood cell samples with the Qiagen DNeasy Blood Extraction Kit. Via the germline V gene (reference sequence), CDR1 is GTSNPN and CDR2 SVGIG. Cut back by 3 bases and 0 bases, the V and J ends lie 18 bases apart. The CDR3 sequence holds 18 residues, the cysteine and phenylalanine included. Only the CDR3 DNA stays, 54 bases, in frame from base 1. For this clone: The antigen it recognizes is unknown.

Library preparation was by the immunoSEQ multiplex PCR assay. For the multiplex PCR, a mixture combining 60 forward primers for TCR Vbeta segments and 13 reverse primers for TCR Jbeta segments was used. The CDR3 region of rearranged TCR beta genes was amplified from genomic DNA by a multiplex PCR assay. Amplified TCR beta libraries were sequenced as 87-base-pair reads on the Illumina HiSeq System. The authors processed their data as follows. A later analysis counted 65 million to 90 million unique TCR beta chains across the 650 to 800 repertoires, and around 9.9 million of these chains were shared by at least two donors. Raw reads were error-corrected and collapsed into unique sequences with a nearest-neighbor algorithm that merged closely related sequences to remove PCR and sequencing errors. Alignment of CDR3 sequences to IMGT reference sequences was used to assign V, D and J gene segments. Each retained sequence needed at least a six-nucleotide match to both a V gene segment and a J gene segment. Rearrangements were called productive when the CDR3 lacked stop codons and stayed in frame with V and J; all others were non-productive. CDR3 was defined according to IMGT convention as the region running from the second conserved V-encoded cysteine to the conserved J-encoded phenylalanine. In an earlier analysis of approximately 590 of the donors, sequences lacking an unambiguous match to a single V gene segment were excluded. In an earlier analysis of some 590 of the donors, a V segment was called functional when productive rearrangements were above 56.7%, and segregating when the standard deviation between donors exceeded 5%. To diagnose cytomegalovirus status from the catalog of TCR beta chain sequences, a statistical classification framework was built. V and J gene assignment, in a later analysis, came from comparing TCR nucleotide sequences with IMGT/GENE-DB human TR gene sequences. Using the TCRdist pipeline, a later analysis assigned CDR3 sequences along with most-parsimonious VDJ recombination scenarios. In a later analysis, each TCR beta chain was defined by its CDR3 amino acid sequence together with its V-gene family, and reads without a unique V-gene family were excluded. To address suspected cross-contamination and a sequencing artifact, a later analysis removed roughly 640 highly shared, low-generation-probability nucleotide sequences. A later analysis calculated a clonal expansion index for each public chain from normalized within-repertoire ranks of inferred template counts. In a later analysis, generation probabilities were computed with a VDJ recombination model fitted to out-of-frame rearrangements, and the resulting probabilities were checked against IGoR. In a later analysis, hypergeometric tests were used to score TCR-TCR, TCR-HLA and TCR-CMV co-occurrence, with a repertoire-size bias correction applied to TCR pairs. In a later analysis, false discovery rates were estimated by permuting HLA or CMV assignments 20 times. In a later analysis, co-occurring TCRs were grouped using DBSCAN, and TCRdist sequence similarity was added for clustering within HLA-allele-positive subsets. Repertoires with fewer than 30,000 or more than 120,000 public chains, plus five repertoires with anomalous nucleotide sharing, were excluded from co-occurrence clustering. In TCRdb, the immuneACCESS table is reduced to in-frame sequences with V and J assigned. These tables do not hold every clone; where another copy was compared, an unresolved V gene accounts for under half, and the others remain unexplained. That table supplies the V and J calls and clone size; D and trimming were determined from the DNA. The table held for this sample gives some 62,000 clones. Approximately 5.6% of the sample lies in the top ten.

This TCR was sampled from a man aged 30-40 years in good health and CMV-seropositive. Sequenced: PBMCs. The V and J genes are TRBV30 and TRBJ1-6; 5 matching bases give a weak D call of TRBD1. In nucleotide form, the sequence is TGTGCCTGGAGCAACGGGCGACAGACTCACTCCTATAATTCACCCCTCCACTTT. Its protein product is CAWSNGRQTHSYNSPLHF.